What follows are 25 T cell receptor beta chains derived from one specimen sequenced in a study of T cell responses to AZD1222 COVID-19 vaccine. The table came from immunoSEQ multiplex PCR; TCRdb's copy has only in-frame clones and leaves some out. The sample includes 110,000 or so clones, more than 70% of them seen just once. The sample consisted of peripheral blood, taken 28 days after the second AZD1222 dose. Receptor source: an adult who received the AZD1222 COVID-19 vaccine.

CDR3 amino acids: CASSVDDRGGEQYF. In DNA, the CDR3 is TGTGCCAGCAGCGTAGACGACAGGGGTGGCGAGCAGTACTTC. J is TRBJ2-7 and V is TRBV9; the match to TRBD1 covers 8 bases. With V trimmed by 0 bases and J by 6 bases, 5 bases remained unmatched. CDR1 is SGDLS, CDR2 YYNGEE, per germline. The CDR3 has 14 amino acids.

For the CDR3, the DNA is TGTGCCAGCAGCTTGGTGCGCGGGAGAGGAGATGAGCAGTTCTTC. Its protein product is CASSLVRGRGDEQFF. V is TRBV5-5 and J is TRBJ2-1; 7 positions agree with TRBD2. Germline V gene sequence: CDR1 SGHKS, CDR2 YYEKEE (reference sequence). The length of the CDR3 is 15 residues. The trim removed 0 bases at V and 8 bases at J, leaving 8 bases unmatched.

This clone has just one count. The CDR3 reads CASSYMEGQPQHF. The CDR3 coding sequence is TGTGCCAGCAGTTACATGGAGGGCCAGCCCCAGCATTTT. The V call is TRBV6-2 or TRBV6-3, the J call TRBJ1-5; D remains unclear. The ends were cut back, 2 bases at V and 7 bases at J, with 9 bases in the middle. In germline, CDR1 is MNHEY, CDR2 SVGEGT. CDR3 size: 13 residues.

The chain employs TRBV3-1 (or the pseudogene TRBV3-2) and TRBJ2-1; 10 bases map to TRBD2. Germline CDR1 reads LGHDT; CDR2 reads YNNKEL (reference sequence). This CDR3 region has 13 residues. V shed 4 bases, J shed 8 bases, and the junction held 2 bases outside the gene matches. CDR3 nucleotide sequence: TGTGCCAGCAGCCCTGGGACTAGCGATGAGCAGTTCTTC. This codes for CASSPGTSDEQFF.

The rearrangement uses TRBV27 and TRBJ1-6, with D possibly being TRBD1 (5 bases). CDR1 is MNHEY, CDR2 SMNVEV, per germline (reference sequence). Trimming stripped 4 bases from V and 7 bases from J, with 11 bases between. This CDR3 has 14 residues. The CDR3 region has the DNA TGTGCCAGCAGTTGGTCGCAGGGAAATTCACCCCTCCACTTT. Its translation is CASSWSQGNSPLHF.

The chain couples TRBV30 to TRBJ2-1; 11 bases align to TRBD2. CDR3 size: 17 residues. Germline CDR1 is GTSNPN and CDR2 is SVGIG (reference sequence). V gave up 3 bases and J gave up 2 bases; unmatched junction bases: 9. As DNA, the CDR3 is TGTGCCTGGAGCCGGTCCCTGACTAGCGGGACCTACAATGAGCAGTTCTTC. It yields the protein CAWSRSLTSGTYNEQFF.

The chain combines TRBV5-6 with TRBJ2-7; D is undetermined. The CDR3 totals 12 residues. V dropped 0 bases and J dropped 5 bases, with 6 bases sitting between them. Germline V lookup: CDR1 SGHDT, CDR2 YYEEEE. The CDR3 DNA reads as TGTGCCAGCAGCTTGGCGGGTAACGAGCAGTACTTC. It specifies CASSLAGNEQYF.

The chain is built from TRBV29-1 and TRBJ2-7; D is possibly TRBD1 (6 bases). Germline CDR1 and CDR2: SQVTM and ANQGSEA. V dropped 8 bases and J dropped 2 bases, with 19 bases sitting between them. This CDR3 has 14 residues. The CDR3 spells CSPSTGTPTYEQYF. The CDR3 nucleotides read TGCAGCCCTTCTACCGGGACACCAACCTACGAGCAGTACTTC.

The rearrangement uses TRBV27 and TRBJ1-1; D possibly corresponds to TRBD1 (5 bases). Trimming stripped 6 bases from V and 4 bases from J, with 18 bases between. The germline V gene has CDR1 MNHEY and CDR2 SMNVEV (reference sequence). The CDR3 sequence is 15 residues long. CDR3 DNA sequence: TGTGCCAGCAGAACGCGGACATCGCGGTTCACTGAAGCTTTCTTT. Translating it yields CASRTRTSRFTEAFF.

This clone showed up just a few times. V is TRBV18 and J is TRBJ1-2; D is uncertain. Trimming removed 3 bases from V and 0 bases from J, with 11 bases in between. The CDR3 totals 15 residues. Germline CDR1 and CDR2: KGHSH and LQKENI. For the CDR3, the DNA is TGTGCCAGCTCACCGGAACAGTCTACTAACTATGGCTACACCTTC. It specifies CASSPEQSTNYGYTF.

This clone has a single count. V usage is TRBV4-2 and J usage is TRBJ2-4; 8 bases match TRBD2. The V gene end was trimmed by 0 bases and the J gene end by 7 bases; junction bases not matched to a gene: 5. The CDR3 loop spans 15 amino acids. Germline CDR1 is LGHNA and CDR2 is YNFKEQ. The CDR3 DNA reads as TGTGCCAGCAGCCAAGATGGGACTAGGGGGAACATTCAGTACTTC. Protein product: CASSQDGTRGNIQYF.

V gene TRBV2 combines with J gene TRBJ1-6; tentative D call: TRBD1 (6 bases). The CDR3 extends over 14 amino acids. Germline values: CDR1 SNHLY, CDR2 FYNNEI. V gave up 4 bases and J gave up 10 bases, with 14 bases separating them. In DNA form, the CDR3 reads TGTGCCAGCAGTGGTGGCAGGGGACGATCACCCCTCCACTTT. Amino acid sequence: CASSGGRGRSPLHF.

As to this clone: The germline gene is not matched at one end of the junction; a read error may be the cause. This sequence joins TRBV7-9 and TRBJ1-3, with a tentative D call TRBD1 (5 bases). CDR3 size: 9 residues. CDR1 and CDR2 (germline): SEHNR, FQNEAQ (reference sequence). CDR3 sequence reads: CASSFGADF. DNA of the CDR3: TGTGCCAGCAGCTTTGGGGCGGATTTT.

The chain carries TRBV6-6 and TRBJ2-6, with D perhaps TRBD1 (5 bases). CDR1 and CDR2 (germline): MNHNY, SVGAGI (reference sequence). V was clipped by 5 bases and J by 2 bases, with 22 bases between them. This CDR3 has 19 residues. The CDR3: CASSQYPVTGGTGANVLTF. The CDR3 DNA sequence: TGTGCCAGCAGTCAATACCCGGTTACAGGTGGAACTGGGGCCAACGTCCTGACTTTC.

This clone has only one observation. The V call is TRBV7-9, the J call TRBJ1-1; the match to TRBD1 covers 9 bases. CDR1 and CDR2 from the germline V gene are SEHNR and FQNEAQ (reference sequence). V lost 5 bases and J lost 5; bases outside the gene matches: 9. The CDR3 has 15 amino acids. The CDR3 nucleotides are TGTGCCAGCAGCCCCACCGGGACAGGGCGTACTGAAGCTTTCTTT. This encodes CASSPTGTGRTEAFF.

As DNA, the CDR3 is TGTGCCAGCAAGTCCAGCTCTGGGGCCAACGTCCTGACTTTC. As protein: CASKSSSGANVLTF. The J gene is TRBJ2-6, the V gene TRBV27; no clear D gene. This CDR3 comprises 14 residues. Trimming stripped 7 bases from V and 0 bases from J, with 7 bases between. CDR1 and CDR2 (germline): MNHEY, SMNVEV (reference sequence). Together with reference TRBV27 and TRBJ2-6, the CDR3 gives the full variable domain: EAQVTQNPRYLITVTGKKLTVTCSQNMNHEYMSWYRQDPGLGLRQIYYSMNVEVTDKGDVPEGYKVSRKEKRNFPLILESPSPNQTSLYFCASKSSSGANVLTFGAGSRLTVL.

The chain has TRBV9 and TRBJ1-2, with TRBD1 matching over 7 bases. With V trimmed by 3 bases and J by 4 bases, 12 bases remained unmatched. CDR1 and CDR2 from the germline V gene are SGDLS and YYNGEE. The CDR3 totals 16 residues. CDR3 region: CASSALGDSPIYGYTF. In DNA, the CDR3 is TGTGCCAGCAGCGCCCTGGGGGACAGCCCAATCTATGGCTACACCTTC.

CDR3 protein: CAISPGYPYNEQFF. Here the CDR3 DNA reads TGTGCCATCAGCCCGGGATATCCATACAATGAGCAGTTCTTC. The chain recombines TRBV10-3 with TRBJ2-1, with a weak D call TRBD2 (5 bases). CDR3 size: 14 residues. Germline-derived CDR1 and CDR2 are ENHRY and SYGVKD. Trimming took off 6 bases at V and 4 bases at J, with 13 bases between the two ends.

The chain joins TRBV5-4 to TRBJ2-3; D assignment may be TRBD1 or TRBD2 (5 bases each). This CDR3 is 14 amino acids long. The V end was cut by 0 bases, the J end by 5 bases, with 10 bases between. CDR1 and CDR2 from the germline V gene are SGHNT and YYREEE (reference sequence). The CDR3 is CASSLDPGRDTQYF. In nucleotides, the CDR3 is TGTGCCAGCAGCTTGGATCCAGGGAGAGATACGCAGTATTTT.

The chain is built from TRBV9 and TRBJ2-2; D possibly corresponds to TRBD1 (6 bases). The CDR3 totals 15 residues. Per germline, CDR1 SGDLS and CDR2 YYNGEE. Trimming removed 0 bases at V and 5 bases at J, with 11 bases between. The CDR3, as DNA: TGTGCCAGCAGCGTAGGGGGGCGCAGGACCGGGGAGCTGTTTTTT. Translation: CASSVGGRRTGELFF.

The rearrangement links TRBV27 to TRBJ2-1; 7 bases are a match to TRBD2. CDR3 length equals 14 residues. The V gene end was trimmed by 7 bases and the J gene end by 2 bases; junction bases not matched to a gene: 5. Germline assignment: CDR1 MNHEY and CDR2 SMNVEV (reference sequence). CDR3 nucleotides: TGTGCCAGCACGGTGGCGGGGGCCTACAATGAGCAGTTCTTC. It codes for CASTVAGAYNEQFF.

This clone was seen only once. The rearrangement uses TRBV12-3 or TRBV12-4 and TRBJ1-3; D is undetermined. V lost 2 bases, J lost 1 base, and 0 bases lay in between. The CDR3 length is 12 residues. This CDR3 is CASSLSGNTIYF. The CDR3 nucleotides read TGTGCCAGCAGTTTATCTGGAAACACCATATATTTT.

This chain uses TRBV7-9 with TRBJ1-1; no definite D call. CDR1 and CDR2 (germline): SEHNR, FQNEAQ (reference sequence). The V gene lost 6 bases and the J gene lost 3 bases, with 11 bases spanning the gap. This CDR3 spans 13 amino acids. The CDR3 DNA is TGTGCCAGCAGTTACTCGTGGGACACTGAAGCTTTCTTT. This encodes CASSYSWDTEAFF.

The chain couples TRBV28 to TRBJ1-4; 8 nucleotides agree with TRBD1. Germline trimming cut 6 bases from V and 4 bases from J; bases unmatched to any gene: 4. The CDR3 is made up of 14 amino acids. Germline V gives CDR1 MDHEN, CDR2 SYDVKM. CDR3 residues: CASSWTGSNEKLFF. CDR3 coding DNA: TGTGCCAGCAGCTGGACAGGGAGTAATGAAAAACTGTTTTTT.

The chain has TRBV5-4 and TRBJ2-3, with TRBD2 as a possible D gene (6 bases). This CDR3 has 15 residues. The germline V and J ends were trimmed by 3 bases and 3 bases, with 14 bases remaining between them. CDR1 is SGHNT and CDR2 is YYREEE in the germline V gene (reference sequence). CDR3 DNA: TGTGCCAGCAGCTCCGGGGGAGGAAAAACAGATACGCAGTATTTT. This sequence encodes CASSSGGGKTDTQYF. Together with reference TRBV5-4 and TRBJ2-3, the CDR3 gives the full variable domain: ETGVTQSPTHLIKTRGQQVTLRCSSQSGHNTVSWYQQALGQGPQFIFQYYREEENGRGNFPPRFSGLQFPNYSSELNVNALELDDSALYLCASSSGGGKTDTQYFGPGTRLTVL.